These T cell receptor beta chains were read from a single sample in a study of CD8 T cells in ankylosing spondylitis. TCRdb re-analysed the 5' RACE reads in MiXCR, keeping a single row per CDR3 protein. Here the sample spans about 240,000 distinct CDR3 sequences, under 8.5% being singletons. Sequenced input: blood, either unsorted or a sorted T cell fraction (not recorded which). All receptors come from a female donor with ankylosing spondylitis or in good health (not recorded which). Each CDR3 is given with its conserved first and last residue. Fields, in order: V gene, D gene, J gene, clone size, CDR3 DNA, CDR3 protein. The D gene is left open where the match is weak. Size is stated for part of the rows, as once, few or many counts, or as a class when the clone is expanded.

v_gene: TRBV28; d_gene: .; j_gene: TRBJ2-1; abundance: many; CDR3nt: TGTGCCAGCACTATCAGACTACGGGTGGAGCAGTTCTTC; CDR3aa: CASTIRLRVEQFF
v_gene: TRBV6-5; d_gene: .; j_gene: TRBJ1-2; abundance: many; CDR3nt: TGTGCCAGCAGTTACGGGGGTTATGGCTACACCTTC; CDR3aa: CASSYGGYGYTF
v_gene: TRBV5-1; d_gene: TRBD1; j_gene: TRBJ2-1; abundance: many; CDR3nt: TGCGCCAGCAGCTTTTTTGGGGACAGGGACGATGAGCAGTTCTTC; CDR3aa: CASSFFGDRDDEQFF
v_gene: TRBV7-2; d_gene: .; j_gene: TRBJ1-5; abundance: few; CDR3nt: TGTGCCAGCAGCTTGAGGGCCCATAGCAATCAGCCCCAGCATTTT; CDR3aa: CASSLRAHSNQPQHF
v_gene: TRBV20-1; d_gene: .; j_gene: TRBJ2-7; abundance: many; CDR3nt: TGCAGTGCTCGCCCCGTGGGGGCCTACGAGCAGTACTTC; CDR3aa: CSARPVGAYEQYF
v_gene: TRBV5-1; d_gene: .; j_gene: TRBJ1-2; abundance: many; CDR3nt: TGCGCCAGCCGCTTGGGCGGGGAGGCTGCTGGCTACACCTTC; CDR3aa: CASRLGGEAAGYTF
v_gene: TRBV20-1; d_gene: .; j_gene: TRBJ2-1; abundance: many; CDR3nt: TGCAGTGCTAGGGAGCGACTGTTACTCTCCTACAATGAGCAGTTCTTC; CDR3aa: CSARERLLLSYNEQFF
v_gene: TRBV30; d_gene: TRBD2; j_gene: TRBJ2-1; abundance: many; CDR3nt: TGTGCCTGGAGAAGCGGGAGTTTCAATGAGCAGTTCTTC; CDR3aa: CAWRSGSFNEQFF
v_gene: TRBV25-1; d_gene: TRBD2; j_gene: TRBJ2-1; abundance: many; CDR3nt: TGTGCCAGCAGTGATTGGACTAGCGGGATCCACAATGAGCAGTTCTTC; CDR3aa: CASSDWTSGIHNEQFF
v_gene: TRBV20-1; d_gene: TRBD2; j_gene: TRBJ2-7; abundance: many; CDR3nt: TGCAGTGCTAGAGGCTCCCCTAGCGGAAGCTACGAGCAGTACTTC; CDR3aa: CSARGSPSGSYEQYF
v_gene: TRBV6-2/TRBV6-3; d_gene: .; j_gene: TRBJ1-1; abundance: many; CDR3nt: TGTGCCAGCAGTTACTCTCCCGGGGCGAACACTGAAGCTTTCTTT; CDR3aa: CASSYSPGANTEAFF
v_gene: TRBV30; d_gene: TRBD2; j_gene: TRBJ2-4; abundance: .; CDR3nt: TGTGCCTGGAGTGTGGGAGGGATTCAGTACTTC; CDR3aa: CAWSVGGIQYF
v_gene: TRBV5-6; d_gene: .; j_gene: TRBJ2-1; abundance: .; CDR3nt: TGTGCCAGCAGCTTGGCGGTAGCGGCCTCCTACAATGAGCAGTTCTTC; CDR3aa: CASSLAVAASYNEQFF
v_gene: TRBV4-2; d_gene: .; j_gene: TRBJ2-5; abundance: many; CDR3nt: TGTGCCAGCAGCACGCTAGGGAAGACCCAGTACTTC; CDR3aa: CASSTLGKTQYF
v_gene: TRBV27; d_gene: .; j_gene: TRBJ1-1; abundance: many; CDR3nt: TGTGCCAGCAGTTTCCGCGGCTCGGTCACTGAAGCTTTCTTT; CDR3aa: CASSFRGSVTEAFF
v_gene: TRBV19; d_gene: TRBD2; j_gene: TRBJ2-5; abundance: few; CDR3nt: TGTGCCAGTAGTCGAAGCGGGACTCCTTTTGGGGAGACCCAGTACTTC; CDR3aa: CASSRSGTPFGETQYF
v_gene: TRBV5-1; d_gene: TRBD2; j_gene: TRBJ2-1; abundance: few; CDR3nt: TGCGCCAGCAGCTTAAGGGGCGGGAGCTCCTACAATGAGCAGTTCTTC; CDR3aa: CASSLRGGSSYNEQFF
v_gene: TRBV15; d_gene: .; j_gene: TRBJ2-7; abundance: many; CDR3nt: TGTGCCACCAGCAGAGAGGGCGGGCATAGCTCCTACGAGCAGTACTTC; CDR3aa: CATSREGGHSSYEQYF
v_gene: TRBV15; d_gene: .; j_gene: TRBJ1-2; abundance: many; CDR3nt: TGTGCCACCAGCAGAGAAATGAACGTATATGGCTACACCTTC; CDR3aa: CATSREMNVYGYTF
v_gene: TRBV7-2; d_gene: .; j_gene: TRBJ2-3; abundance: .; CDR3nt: TGTGCCAGCAGCCTGGGGACGGATGCGCAGTATTTT; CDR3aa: CASSLGTDAQYF
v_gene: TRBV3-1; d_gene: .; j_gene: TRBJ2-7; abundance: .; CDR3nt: TGTGCCTGCAGCCAAGATGGGCGGCTCTCCTACGAGCAGTACTTC; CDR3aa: CACSQDGRLSYEQYF
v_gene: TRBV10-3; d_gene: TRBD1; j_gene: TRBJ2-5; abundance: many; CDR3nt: TGTGCCATCAGTGAGTCGAGGACAGGGCACGAGACCCAGTACTTC; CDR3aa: CAISESRTGHETQYF
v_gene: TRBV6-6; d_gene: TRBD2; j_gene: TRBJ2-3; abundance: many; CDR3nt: TGTGCCAGCAGCGGGGGGGACACAGATACGCAGTATTTT; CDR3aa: CASSGGDTDTQYF
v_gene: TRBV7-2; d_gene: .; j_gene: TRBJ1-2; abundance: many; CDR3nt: TGTGCCAGCAGCTTAATGGGCAGGGAGGGCTATGGCTACACCTTC; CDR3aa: CASSLMGREGYGYTF
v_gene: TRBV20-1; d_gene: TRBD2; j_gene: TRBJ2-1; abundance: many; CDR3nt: TGCAGTGCACCTCTAGCGGGAGGGCCCCAAGAGCAGTTCTTC; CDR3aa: CSAPLAGGPQEQFF
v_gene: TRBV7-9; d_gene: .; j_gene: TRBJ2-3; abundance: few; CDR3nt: TGTGCCAGCAGCTTCGGCAGGGCGCGCACAGATACGCAGTATTTT; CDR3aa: CASSFGRARTDTQYF
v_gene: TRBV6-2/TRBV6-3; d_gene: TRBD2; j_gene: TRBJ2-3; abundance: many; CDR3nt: TGTGCCAGCAGAATCCGCGGCGGGAGATTCGATACGCAGTATTTT; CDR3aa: CASRIRGGRFDTQYF
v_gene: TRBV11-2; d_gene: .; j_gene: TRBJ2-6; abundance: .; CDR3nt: TGTGCCAGCAGCTTACAGGTCTCTGGGGCCAACGTCCTGACTTTC; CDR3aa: CASSLQVSGANVLTF
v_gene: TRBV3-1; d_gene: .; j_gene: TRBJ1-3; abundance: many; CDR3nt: TGTGCCAGCAGCCCCTCGACAGGCTCGGGAAACACCATATATTTT; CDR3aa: CASSPSTGSGNTIYF
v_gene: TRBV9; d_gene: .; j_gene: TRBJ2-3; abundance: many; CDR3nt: TGTGCCAGCAGCCCCCCGGGCCCAACACGGACAGATACGCAGTATTTT; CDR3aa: CASSPPGPTRTDTQYF
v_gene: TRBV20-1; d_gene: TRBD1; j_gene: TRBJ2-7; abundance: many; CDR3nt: TGCAGTGCTAGACCCGGGACAGGGTCCCTCGAGCAGTACTTC; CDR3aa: CSARPGTGSLEQYF
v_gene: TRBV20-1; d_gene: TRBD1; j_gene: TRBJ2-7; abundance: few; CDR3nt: TGCAGTGCTAGGTCGGACAGGGCGTATGGCGAGCAGTACTTC; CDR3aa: CSARSDRAYGEQYF
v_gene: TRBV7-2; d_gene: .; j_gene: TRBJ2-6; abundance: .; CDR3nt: TGTGCCAGCAGCCTAGCAGTCTTGCGGGCCAACGTCCTGACTTTC; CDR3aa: CASSLAVLRANVLTF
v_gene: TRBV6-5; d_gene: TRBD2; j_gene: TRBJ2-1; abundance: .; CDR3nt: TGTGCCAGTTCTGGGCGGGAGGATAAGGATGAGCAGTTCTTC; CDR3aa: CASSGREDKDEQFF
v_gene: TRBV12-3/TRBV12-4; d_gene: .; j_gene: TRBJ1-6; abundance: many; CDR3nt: TGTGCCAGCAGTTTAGCGGCCCCGAGGAAGTCACCCCTCCACTTT; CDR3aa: CASSLAAPRKSPLHF
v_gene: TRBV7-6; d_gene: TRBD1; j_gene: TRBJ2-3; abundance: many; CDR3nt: TGTGCCAGCAGCATCAGACAGGGCGGTCGAGCAGATACGCAGTATTTT; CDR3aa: CASSIRQGGRADTQYF
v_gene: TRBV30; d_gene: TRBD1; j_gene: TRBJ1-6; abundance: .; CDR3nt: TGTGCCTGGAGGGCGGACAGGGGGCCTTCACCCCTCCACTTT; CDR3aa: CAWRADRGPSPLHF
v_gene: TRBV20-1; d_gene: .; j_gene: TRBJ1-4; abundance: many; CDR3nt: TGCAGTGCTAGGATAAGGGGGGCGGGTGAAAAACTGTTTTTT; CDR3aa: CSARIRGAGEKLFF
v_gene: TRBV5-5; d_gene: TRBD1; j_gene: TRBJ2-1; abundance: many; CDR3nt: TGTGCCAGCAGCCGTGAGGGACAGGTGAACAATGAGCAGTTCTTC; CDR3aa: CASSREGQVNNEQFF
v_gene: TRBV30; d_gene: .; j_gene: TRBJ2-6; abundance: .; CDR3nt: TGTGCCTGGAGTGTAGTAAGGATCTCTGGGGCCAACGTCCTGACTTTC; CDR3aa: CAWSVVRISGANVLTF
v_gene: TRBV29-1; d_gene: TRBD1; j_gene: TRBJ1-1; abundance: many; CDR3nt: TGCAGCGCCGACAGGGGGGGAGGCGTGAACACTGAAGCTTTCTTT; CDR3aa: CSADRGGGVNTEAFF
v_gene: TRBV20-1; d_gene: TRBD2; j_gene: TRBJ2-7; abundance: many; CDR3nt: TGCAGTGCTAGAGGGACTAGCGGGTTTTACTCCTACGAGCAGTACTTC; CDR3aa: CSARGTSGFYSYEQYF
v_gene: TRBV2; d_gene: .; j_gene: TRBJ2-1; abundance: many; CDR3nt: TGTGCCAGCAGTGTGATTGGGGGGAGCTCCTACAATGAGCAGTTCTTC; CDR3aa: CASSVIGGSSYNEQFF
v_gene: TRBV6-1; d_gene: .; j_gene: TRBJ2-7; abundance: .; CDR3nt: TGTGCCAGCAGTGAAATCCCGTTCTGGGACGAGCAGTACTTC; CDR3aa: CASSEIPFWDEQYF
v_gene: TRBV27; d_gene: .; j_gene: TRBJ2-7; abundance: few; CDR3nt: TGTGCCAGCAGTTTATCCCTCTCAGGTGAGGAGCAGTACTTC; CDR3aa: CASSLSLSGEEQYF
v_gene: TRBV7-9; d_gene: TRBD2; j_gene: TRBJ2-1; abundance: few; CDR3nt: TGTGCCAGCAGCTTATTCGGCGGGAGCTCCTACAATGAGCAGTTCTTC; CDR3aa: CASSLFGGSSYNEQFF
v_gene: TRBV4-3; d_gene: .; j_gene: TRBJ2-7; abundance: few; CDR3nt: TGCGCCAGCAGCCAGCTCGTAGGGGGCGAGCAGTACTTC; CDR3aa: CASSQLVGGEQYF
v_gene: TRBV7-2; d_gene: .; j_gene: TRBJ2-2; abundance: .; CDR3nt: TGTGCCAGCAGCTTAGCCCTCACCGGGGAGCTGTTTTTT; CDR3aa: CASSLALTGELFF
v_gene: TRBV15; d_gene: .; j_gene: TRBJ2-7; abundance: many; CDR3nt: TGTGCCACCAGCAGAGATCCCACTTCCCGGCAGTACTTC; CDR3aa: CATSRDPTSRQYF
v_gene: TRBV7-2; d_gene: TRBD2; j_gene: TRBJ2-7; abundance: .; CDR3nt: TGTGCCAGCAGCTTAGGACTAGCTAGCGAGCAGTACTTC; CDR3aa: CASSLGLASEQYF
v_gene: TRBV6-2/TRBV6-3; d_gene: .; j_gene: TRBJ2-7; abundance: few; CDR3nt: TGTGCCAGCAGTCAAGGGGTGATCCCCTACGAGCAGTACTTC; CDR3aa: CASSQGVIPYEQYF
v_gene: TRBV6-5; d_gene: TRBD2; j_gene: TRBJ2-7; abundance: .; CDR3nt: TGTGCCAGCAGTTACTCTAGCGGGAGGTTTTACGAGCAGTACTTC; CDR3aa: CASSYSSGRFYEQYF
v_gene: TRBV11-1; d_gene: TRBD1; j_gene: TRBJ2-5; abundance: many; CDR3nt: TGTGCCAGCAGCCTCCGACAGGGGGAAGAGACCCAGTACTTC; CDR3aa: CASSLRQGEETQYF
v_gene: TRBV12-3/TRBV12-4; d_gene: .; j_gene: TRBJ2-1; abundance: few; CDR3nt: TGTGCCAGCAGTTTTCAAGGGATGGAGTACAATGAGCAGTTCTTC; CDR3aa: CASSFQGMEYNEQFF
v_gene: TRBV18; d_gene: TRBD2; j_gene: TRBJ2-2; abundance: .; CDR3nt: TGTGCCAGCTCGCCTTTGTGGGGAACGCGGGAGGGCTACTTTACCGGGGAGCTGTTTTTT; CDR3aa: CASSPLWGTREGYFTGELFF